This T cell receptor beta chain was obtained from a study of blood T cell repertoires in COVID-19 (dated by TCRdb to 2020 to 2022). Describing the broader study: Samples from collaborators originated in the United States, Italy and Spain and spanned both the acute and convalescent phases of COVID-19. The material from the prospective study consisted of cDNA or gDNA derived from T cells, B-cell-depleted T cells, or PBMCs. Subjects who had been exposed to COVID-19, were actively infected with it, or had recovered from it provided the deeply sampled blood TCRbeta repertoires that made up the dataset. The repertoires were made available in a free public database intended to serve as a resource for research on the immune response to SARS-CoV-2. The samples were drawn from two sources: the first 160 participants of the ongoing ImmuneRACE study, and about 1,300 subjects contributed by 6 global collaborators. Sample metadata almost always included a de-identified subject ID, COVID-19 status, age in years and sex. Where available, HLA class I and class II types were obtained from metadata supplied by the sample provider rather than from assay-based typing.

The collaborating institutions used their own protocols to collect whole blood in K2EDTA tubes. For TCRbeta analysis, collaborators shipped samples as frozen whole blood, isolated PBMCs, or DNA extracted from either of those sample types. TCRbeta CDR3 regions were amplified from genomic DNA by means of the immunoSEQ Assay, a bias-controlled multiplex PCR. The authors processed their data as follows. Within the assay, amplification of reference gene primers was used to estimate how many nucleated cells each sample contained. To quantify the absolute abundance of each unique TCRbeta CDR3 rearrangement, sequence reads were collapsed and filtered. For each sample, productive Simpson clonality was calculated by taking the square root of Simpson's diversity index across productive rearrangements. Not all clones reach the TCRdb copy of this immuneACCESS table, which keeps in-frame sequences only. Checked studies attribute under half of the gap to unresolved V genes and leave the rest unexplained. V and J calls and clone size follow that table, whereas D and trimming were derived from the DNA. The sample data list more than 70,000 clones, and approximately 82% of these were observed just once. The leading ten clones occupy 36% of the sample.

Including cysteine and phenylalanine, the CDR3 has 13 amino acids. The CDR3 DNA has 39 bases and is translated from base 1. The germline V gene (reference sequence) provides CDR1 MNHNY and CDR2 SVGAGI. As regards this clone: Its antigen target is currently unknown. Base-call qualities are not available, and no considerably larger clone is one nucleotide away.

Study-level results and caveats: How much clinical and demographic metadata was included differed by source and by participant, and the metadata was provided uncurated.

Rearrangement joined TRBV6-6 to TRBJ2-7; perhaps TRBD2 is the D gene, with 5 bases matching. The specimen sequenced was peripheral blood. This TCR derives from a woman in her sixties or seventies with acute or convalescent COVID-19. In nucleotide form, the sequence is TGTGTCACGGCGGGCTACTTGTCCTACGAGCAGTACTTC. It is translated as CVTAGYLSYEQYF.